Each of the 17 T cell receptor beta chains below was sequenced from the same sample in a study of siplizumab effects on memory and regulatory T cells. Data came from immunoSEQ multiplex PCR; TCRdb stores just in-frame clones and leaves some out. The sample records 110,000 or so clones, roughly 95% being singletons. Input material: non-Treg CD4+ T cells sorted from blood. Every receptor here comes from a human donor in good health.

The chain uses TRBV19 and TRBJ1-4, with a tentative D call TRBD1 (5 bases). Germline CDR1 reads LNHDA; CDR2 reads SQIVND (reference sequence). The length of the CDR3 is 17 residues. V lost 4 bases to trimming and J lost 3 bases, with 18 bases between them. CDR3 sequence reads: CASSRKGHLNSNEKLFF. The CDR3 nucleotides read TGTGCCAGTAGTAGAAAAGGACACCTAAACTCTAATGAAAAACTGTTTTTT.

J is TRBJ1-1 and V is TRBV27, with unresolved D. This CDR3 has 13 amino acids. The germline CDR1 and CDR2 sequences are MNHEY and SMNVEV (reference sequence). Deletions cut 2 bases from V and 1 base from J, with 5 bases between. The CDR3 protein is CASSLRENTEAFF. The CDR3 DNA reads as TGTGCCAGCAGTTTAAGAGAGAACACTGAAGCTTTCTTT.

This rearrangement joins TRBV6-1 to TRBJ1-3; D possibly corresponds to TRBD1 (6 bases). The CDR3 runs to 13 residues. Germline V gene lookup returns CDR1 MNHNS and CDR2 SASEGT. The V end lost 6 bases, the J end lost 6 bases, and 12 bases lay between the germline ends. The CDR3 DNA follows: TGTGCCAGCAGACCCCAGGGGATAAACACCATATATTTT. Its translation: CASRPQGINTIYF.

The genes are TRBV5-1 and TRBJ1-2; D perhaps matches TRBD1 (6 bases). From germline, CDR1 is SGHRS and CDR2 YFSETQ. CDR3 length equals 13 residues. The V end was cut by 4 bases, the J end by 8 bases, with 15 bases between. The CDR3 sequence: CASSPGQPSGYTF. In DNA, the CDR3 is TGCGCCAGCAGCCCTGGACAGCCGAGCGGCTACACCTTC. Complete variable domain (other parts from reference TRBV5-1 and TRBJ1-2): KAGVTQTPRYLIKTRGQQVTLSCSPISGHRSVSWYQQTPGQGLQFLFEYFSETQRNKGNFPGRFSGRQFSNSRSEMNVSTLELGDSALYLCASSPGQPSGYTFGSGTRLTVV.

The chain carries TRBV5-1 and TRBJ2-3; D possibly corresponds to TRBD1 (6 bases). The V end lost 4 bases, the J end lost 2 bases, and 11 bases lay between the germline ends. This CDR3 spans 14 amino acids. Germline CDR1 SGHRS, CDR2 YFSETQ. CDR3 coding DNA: TGCGCCAGCAGCCTGGGGACATTCACAGATACGCAGTATTTT. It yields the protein CASSLGTFTDTQYF.

Here the CDR3 DNA reads TGTGCCAGCTCACCTACAGGAGATAGCAATCAGCCCCAGCATTTT. Protein product: CASSPTGDSNQPQHF. The chain joins TRBV18 to TRBJ1-5; weak D call: TRBD1 (5 bases). The V and J ends lost 3 bases and 0 bases respectively, with 9 bases between them. This CDR3 contains 15 residues. Germline values: CDR1 KGHSH, CDR2 LQKENI.

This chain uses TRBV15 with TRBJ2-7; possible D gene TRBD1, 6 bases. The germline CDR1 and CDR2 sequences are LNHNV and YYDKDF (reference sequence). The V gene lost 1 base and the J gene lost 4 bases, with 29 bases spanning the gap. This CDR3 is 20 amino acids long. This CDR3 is CATSRAAGMGAAGVEYEQYF. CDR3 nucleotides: TGTGCCACCAGCAGAGCCGCTGGGATGGGGGCGGCAGGGGTGGAATACGAGCAGTACTTC.

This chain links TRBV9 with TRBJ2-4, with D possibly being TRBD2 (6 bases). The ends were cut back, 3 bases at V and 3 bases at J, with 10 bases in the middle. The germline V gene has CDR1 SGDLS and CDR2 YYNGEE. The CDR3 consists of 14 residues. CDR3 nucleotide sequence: TGTGCCAGCAGCGCCCGGGAGAGCAAAAACATTCAGTACTTC. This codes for CASSARESKNIQYF.

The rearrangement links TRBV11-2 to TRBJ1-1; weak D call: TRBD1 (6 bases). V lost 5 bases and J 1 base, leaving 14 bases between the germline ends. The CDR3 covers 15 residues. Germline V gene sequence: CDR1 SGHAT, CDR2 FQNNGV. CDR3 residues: CASSMLRGKNTEAFF. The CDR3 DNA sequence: TGTGCCAGCAGCATGCTAAGGGGGAAGAACACTGAAGCTTTCTTT.

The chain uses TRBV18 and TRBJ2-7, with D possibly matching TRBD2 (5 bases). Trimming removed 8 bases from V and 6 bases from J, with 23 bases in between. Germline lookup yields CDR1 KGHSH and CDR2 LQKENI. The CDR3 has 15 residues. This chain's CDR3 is CASGRTVGIQLEQYF. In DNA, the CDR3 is TGTGCCAGCGGACGTACGGTCGGGATCCAACTCGAGCAGTACTTC.

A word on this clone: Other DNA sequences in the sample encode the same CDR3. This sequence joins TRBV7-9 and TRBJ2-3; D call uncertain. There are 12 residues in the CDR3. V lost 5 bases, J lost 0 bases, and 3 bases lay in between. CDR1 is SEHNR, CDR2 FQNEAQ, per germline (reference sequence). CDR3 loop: CASSSSTDTQYF. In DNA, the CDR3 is TGTGCCAGCAGCAGCAGCACAGATACGCAGTATTTT.

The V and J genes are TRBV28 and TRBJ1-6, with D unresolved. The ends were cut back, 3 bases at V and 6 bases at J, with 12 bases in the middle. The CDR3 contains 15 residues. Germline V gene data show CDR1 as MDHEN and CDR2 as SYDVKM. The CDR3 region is CASSFRSASNSPLHF. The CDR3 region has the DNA TGTGCCAGCAGTTTCCGGAGCGCCTCTAATTCACCCCTCCACTTT.

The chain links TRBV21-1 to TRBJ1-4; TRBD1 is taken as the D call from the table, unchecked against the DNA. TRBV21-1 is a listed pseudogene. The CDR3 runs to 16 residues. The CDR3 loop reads CASSGRPGQKTEKLFF. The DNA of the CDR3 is TGTGCCAGCAGCGGGCGGCCCGGACAGAAGACTGAAAAACTGTTTTTT.

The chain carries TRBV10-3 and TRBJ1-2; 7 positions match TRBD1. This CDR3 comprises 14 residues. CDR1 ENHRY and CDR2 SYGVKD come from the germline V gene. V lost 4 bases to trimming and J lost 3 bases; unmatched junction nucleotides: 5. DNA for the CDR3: TGTGCCATCAGTGCCTCAACAGGGGACTATGGCTACACCTTC. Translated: CAISASTGDYGYTF.

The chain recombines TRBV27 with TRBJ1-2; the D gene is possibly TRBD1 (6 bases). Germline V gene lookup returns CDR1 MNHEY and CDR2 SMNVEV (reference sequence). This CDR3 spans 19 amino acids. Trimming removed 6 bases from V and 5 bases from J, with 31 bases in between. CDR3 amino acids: CASSWRFSNRVDALYGYTF. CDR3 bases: TGTGCCAGCAGCTGGAGATTCTCCAACAGGGTCGATGCCCTATATGGCTACACCTTC.

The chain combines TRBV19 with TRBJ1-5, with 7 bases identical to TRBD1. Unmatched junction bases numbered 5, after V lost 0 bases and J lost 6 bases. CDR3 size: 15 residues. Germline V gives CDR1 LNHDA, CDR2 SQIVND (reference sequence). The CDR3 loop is CASSIDHDRVQPQHF. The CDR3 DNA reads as TGTGCCAGTAGTATAGACCACGACAGGGTTCAGCCCCAGCATTTT. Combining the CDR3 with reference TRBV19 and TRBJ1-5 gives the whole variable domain DGGITQSPKYLFRKEGQNVTLSCEQNLNHDAMYWYRQDPGQGLRLIYYSQIVNDFQKGDIAEGYSVSREKKESFPLTVTSAQKNPTAFYLCASSIDHDRVQPQHFGDGTRLSIL.

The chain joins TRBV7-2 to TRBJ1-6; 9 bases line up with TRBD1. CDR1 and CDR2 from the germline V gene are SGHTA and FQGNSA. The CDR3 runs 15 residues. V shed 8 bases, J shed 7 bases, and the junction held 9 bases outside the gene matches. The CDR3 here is CASSLLGTGNSPLHF. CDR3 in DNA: TGTGCCAGCTCGCTACTCGGGACAGGGAATTCACCCCTCCACTTT.